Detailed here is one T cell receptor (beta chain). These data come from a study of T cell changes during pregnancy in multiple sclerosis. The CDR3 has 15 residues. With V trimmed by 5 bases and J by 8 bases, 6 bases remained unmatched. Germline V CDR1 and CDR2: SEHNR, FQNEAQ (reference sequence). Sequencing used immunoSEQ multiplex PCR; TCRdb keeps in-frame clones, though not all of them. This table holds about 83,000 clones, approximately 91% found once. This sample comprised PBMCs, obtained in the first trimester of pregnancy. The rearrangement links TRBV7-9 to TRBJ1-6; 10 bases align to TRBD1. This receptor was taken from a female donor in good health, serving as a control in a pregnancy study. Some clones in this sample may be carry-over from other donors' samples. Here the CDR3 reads CASSPRQGADSPLHF. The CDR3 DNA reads TGTGCCAGCAGCCCTAGACAGGGGGCGGATTCACCCCTCCACTTT.